This T cell receptor (beta chain) was identified in a study of blood T cell repertoires in COVID-19. As for the study in general: Samples came from the United States, Italy and Spain, spanning acute and convalescent COVID-19.

Methods used by the authors: By means of reference gene primer amplification, nucleated cell counts were estimated. Using immunoSEQ multiplex PCR, the repertoire was profiled, and TCRdb retains in-frame clones only, with some absent. Clonal size and the V and J genes are those of that table, whereas D and trimming came from the DNA. The sample holds 160,000 or so clones; roughly nine tenths are singletons and the top ten take approximately 4%. Germline CDR1 SGDLS, CDR2 YYNGEE. V lost 4 bases and J lost 1, with 18 bases in between. The CDR3 contains 17 residues. Sequencing was carried out using peripheral blood. The chain joins TRBV9 to TRBJ1-3; D is perhaps TRBD1 (5 bases). The receptor was isolated from a woman in her sixties or seventies with acute or convalescent COVID-19. CDR3 sequence: CASSPGPAGHSGNTIYF. The CDR3 nucleotides are TGTGCCAGCAGCCCCGGGCCTGCAGGGCATTCTGGAAACACCATATATTTT.